The 32 T cell receptor beta chains reported below all come from one sample, sequenced in a study of blood T cells in healthy people across ages (dated by TCRdb to about 2015). The library was produced with 5' RACE. The run used an Illumina HiSeq 2500. The second PCR ran for roughly 6 to 11 cycles and used a J-beta primer mix along with a sample-barcoded 5' primer. TCRdb handled the public reads itself, with Q25 trimming in fastp and clone calling in MiXCR, and kept productive beta chains. CDR3 protein duplicates are merged, each entry listing the most common genes and DNA. This sample holds roughly 700,000 distinct CDR3 sequences; about 52% were observed only once. The ten largest make up 25% to 35% of the sample. What was sequenced was blood. Every receptor here comes from a woman aged 55 to 70 in good health.

This chain uses TRBV7-2 with TRBJ1-6; 9 positions match TRBD1. Per germline, CDR1 SGHTA and CDR2 FQGNSA. The CDR3 has 13 amino acids. V lost 4 bases, J lost 15 bases, and 7 bases stayed unmatched. CDR3 DNA: TGTGCCAGCAGCTCTACCGGGACAGGGTACCTCCACTTT. The encoded protein is CASSSTGTGYLHF. The whole variable domain, remainder taken from reference TRBV7-2 and TRBJ1-6, is GAGVSQSPSNKVTEKGKDVELRCDPISGHTALYWYRQSLGQGLEFLIYFQGNSAPDKSGLPSDRFSAERTGGSVSTLTIQRTQQEDSAVYLCASSSTGTGYLHFGNGTRLTVT.

The chain recombines TRBV10-3 with TRBJ2-3; the match to TRBD1 covers 8 bases. The germline gives CDR1 ENHRY, CDR2 SYGVKD. CDR3 length: 14 residues. J was trimmed by 2 bases and V by 6 bases; bases with no gene match: 4. CDR3 nucleotides: TGTGCCATCAGGGACAGGGTTTTCACAGATACGCAGTATTTT. Translated, it gives CAIRDRVFTDTQYF.

This sequence joins TRBV10-3 and TRBJ2-3; no reliable D call. Germline CDR1 ENHRY, CDR2 SYGVKD. The CDR3 has 11 amino acids. Trimming stripped 3 bases from V and 4 bases from J, with 2 bases between. CDR3 protein: CAISDPDTQYF. As DNA, the CDR3 is TGTGCCATCAGTGACCCAGATACGCAGTATTTT.

V and J are TRBV4-2 and TRBJ2-3; TRBD2 aligns across 11 bases. This CDR3 has 18 residues. Trimming removed 0 bases from V and 0 bases from J; junction bases left unmatched: 5. The germline V gene has CDR1 LGHNA and CDR2 YNFKEQ. CDR3: CASSQEWGLADSTDTQYF. The CDR3 DNA follows: TGTGCCAGCAGCCAAGAGTGGGGACTAGCGGATAGCACAGATACGCAGTATTTT.

This clonotype has more than one count but fewer than ten. V usage is TRBV20-1 and J usage is TRBJ2-1; no clear D. Germline lookup yields CDR1 DFQATT and CDR2 SNEGSKA (reference sequence). V gave up 5 bases and J gave up 9 bases, with 14 bases separating them. The CDR3 is 12 residues long. CDR3 bases: TGCAGTGCTGGGTTTGTAGTGGGTGAGCAGTTCTTC. Translated, it gives CSAGFVVGEQFF.

CDR3 loop: CASSQDRHYRTDTQYF. CDR3 nucleotide sequence: TGCGCCAGCAGCCAAGATAGGCATTACCGCACAGATACGCAGTATTTT. V and J are TRBV4-3 and TRBJ2-3; D not certain. Germline V gene lookup returns CDR1 LGHNA and CDR2 YSLEER. V was cut by 0 bases and J by 1 base, with 11 bases left in between. CDR3 size: 16 residues.

The V gene is TRBV19, the J gene TRBJ2-5; perhaps TRBD1 as D (6 bases). The DNA end is more similar to TRBJ2-7, so the J call may be wrong. CDR1 and CDR2 from the germline V gene are LNHDA and SQIVND (reference sequence). CDR3 length: 15 residues. CDR3 protein: CASSPRDRNDYEQYF. The DNA of the CDR3 is TGTGCCAGTAGTCCGCGTGACAGGAACGACTACGAGCAGTACTTC.

The rearrangement uses TRBV11-2 and TRBJ2-7; possible D gene TRBD1, 6 bases. This CDR3 is built from 15 residues. Trimming took off 5 bases at V and 4 bases at J, with 18 bases between the two ends. Germline values: CDR1 SGHAT, CDR2 FQNNGV. Written as DNA, the CDR3 is TGTGCCAGCAGCCCTTGGACAGCGGCCGGATACGAGCAGTACTTC. Protein product: CASSPWTAAGYEQYF.

This sequence joins TRBV20-1 and TRBJ2-7; D remains unclear. The V and J ends lost 3 bases and 2 bases respectively, with 14 bases between them. Looked up from germline, CDR1 is DFQATT and CDR2 is SNEGSKA (reference sequence). The CDR3 spans 14 residues. CDR3 coding DNA: TGCAGTGCTAGCGGGCCGGGCACAACCTACGAGCAGTACTTC. Its translation is CSASGPGTTYEQYF.

A remark on this clonotype: A read error may produce the germline difference seen at one junction end. J is TRBJ1-2 and V is TRBV28, with no clear D. Germline-derived CDR1 and CDR2 are MDHEN and SYDVKM. The CDR3 spans 13 residues. CDR3: CASSFGGIYGCTF. The CDR3 DNA is TGTGCCAGCAGTTTCGGCGGAATCTATGGCTGCACCTTC.

This clonotype was seen a handful of times. The J gene is TRBJ2-3, the V gene TRBV20-1, with TRBD2 identical over 15 bases. The length of the CDR3 is 18 residues. V lost 1 base to trimming and J lost 4 bases; unmatched junction nucleotides: 9. Germline CDR1 reads DFQATT; CDR2 reads SNEGSKA (reference sequence). For the CDR3, the DNA is TGCAGTGCTAGAGGGATGGGACTAGCGGGAGGTCAACCAGATACGCAGTATTTT. Protein sequence: CSARGMGLAGGQPDTQYF.

The rearrangement uses TRBV20-1 and TRBJ2-7; no clear D gene. CDR3 length equals 12 residues. V was cut by 3 bases and J by 6 bases, with 12 bases left in between. CDR1 and CDR2 from the germline V gene are DFQATT and SNEGSKA (reference sequence). Written as DNA, the CDR3 is TGCAGTGCTAGCGATAGTACCTGCGAGCAGTACTTC. It yields the protein CSASDSTCEQYF.

The chain is built from TRBV28 and TRBJ2-3; D not certain. The CDR3 totals 12 residues. Germline V CDR1 and CDR2: MDHEN, SYDVKM. Trimming removed 7 bases from V and 6 bases from J, with 11 bases in between. CDR3 coding DNA: TGTGCCAGCACCTCCAGTCTGGATACGCAGTATTTT. As protein: CASTSSLDTQYF. Combining the CDR3 with reference TRBV28 and TRBJ2-3 gives the whole variable domain DVKVTQSSRYLVKRTGEKVFLECVQDMDHENMFWYRQDPGLGLRLIYFSYDVKMKEKGDIPEGYSVSREKKERFSLILESASTNQTSMYLCASTSSLDTQYFGPGTRLTVL.

In the case of this clonotype: A much larger clone sits a single nucleotide away, making a read error possible. The genes are TRBV7-2 and TRBJ2-3; 10 bases agree with TRBD2. CDR3 length equals 17 residues. J gave up 4 bases and V 5 bases, and 12 bases lay outside the gene matches. CDR1 SGHTA and CDR2 FQGNSA come from the germline V gene. In DNA form, the CDR3 reads TGTGCCAGCAGCGACGGGGCTAGCGGGAGTTCCCCAGATACGCAGTATTTT. Translating gives CASSDGASGSSPDTQYF.

The chain recombines TRBV12-3 or TRBV12-4 with TRBJ2-3, with 10 bases identical to TRBD2. Trimming cost V 2 bases and J 15 bases; bases outside gene matches: 17. This CDR3 region has 16 residues. The CDR3 protein is CASSLLAGVRADAEYF. CDR3 sequence (DNA): TGTGCCAGCAGTTTACTAGCGGGAGTGAGAGCAGATGCGGAATATTTT.

The gene calls are TRBV29-1 and TRBJ1-4; D uncertain. CDR1 is SQVTM, CDR2 ANQGSEA, per germline. This CDR3 spans 11 amino acids. V was trimmed by 5 bases and J by 8 bases, leaving 9 bases between them. The CDR3 spells CSVQPGEKLFF. CDR3 bases: TGCAGCGTTCAGCCTGGAGAAAAACTGTTTTTT.

This clonotype was seen more than once but under ten times. The CDR3 loop is CSAPRSRAQETQYF. CDR3 DNA sequence: TGCAGTGCTCCGCGGTCCAGGGCGCAAGAGACCCAGTACTTC. The genes are TRBV20-1 and TRBJ2-5, with TRBD1 as a possible D gene (5 bases). Deletions cut 5 bases from V and 2 bases from J, with 15 bases between. The length of the CDR3 is 14 residues. Per germline, CDR1 DFQATT and CDR2 SNEGSKA (reference sequence).

The chain couples TRBV7-2 to TRBJ2-7, with D perhaps TRBD1 (7 bases). The CDR3 covers 15 residues. Per germline, CDR1 SGHTA and CDR2 FQGNSA. V gave up 5 bases and J gave up 0 bases, with 14 bases separating them. The CDR3 sequence is CASSRGGTVSYEQYF. In nucleotides, the CDR3 is TGTGCCAGCAGCCGGGGCGGGACAGTCTCCTACGAGCAGTACTTC.

This clonotype was recorded at least ten times. V usage is TRBV6-2 or TRBV6-3 and J usage is TRBJ2-1; 11 bases fit TRBD2. V was pared by 5 bases and J by 10 bases, with 4 bases of the junction left unmatched. Germline V lookup: CDR1 MNHEY, CDR2 SVGEGT. The CDR3 is 13 amino acids. The CDR3 loop reads CASSARLAGEQFF. CDR3 DNA: TGTGCCAGCAGTGCAAGACTAGCGGGAGAGCAGTTCTTC.

The CDR3 loop is CSARAISNTEAFF. DNA of the CDR3: TGCAGTGCTAGAGCCATTTCGAACACTGAAGCTTTCTTT. The chain couples TRBV20-1 to TRBJ1-1; no clear D gene. Germline V gene sequence: CDR1 DFQATT, CDR2 SNEGSKA (reference sequence). There are 13 residues in the CDR3. The V gene lost 1 base and the J gene lost 1 base, with 7 bases spanning the gap.

J is TRBJ2-5 and V is TRBV20-1; 10 nucleotides agree with TRBD1. Trimming took 7 bases from V and 4 from J; bases not matched to a gene: 9. CDR3 length equals 14 residues. Germline CDR1 DFQATT, CDR2 SNEGSKA (reference sequence). Here the CDR3 DNA reads TGCAGTGTCAAGGACAGGGGGAATCGAGAGACCCAGTACTTC. It is translated as CSVKDRGNRETQYF.

The V and J genes are TRBV9 and TRBJ1-1; D is undetermined. This CDR3 is 15 amino acids long. Germline CDR1 reads SGDLS; CDR2 reads YYNGEE. The V and J ends lost 0 bases and 1 base respectively, with 10 bases between them. CDR3 amino acids: CASSVGLAANTEAFF. In DNA, the CDR3 is TGTGCCAGCAGCGTAGGTCTGGCTGCGAACACTGAAGCTTTCTTT.

The chain has TRBV29-1 and TRBJ2-3; TRBD1 matches 10 bases. Germline CDR1 and CDR2: SQVTM and ANQGSEA. The CDR3 consists of 14 residues. Trimming took 8 bases from V and 2 from J; bases not matched to a gene: 7. Here the CDR3 DNA reads TGCAGCACGAGGACAGGGGGTTTCACAGATACGCAGTATTTT. Translating it yields CSTRTGGFTDTQYF.

The table lists this clonotype with a few counts. J is TRBJ2-1 and V is TRBV7-2; maybe TRBD2 (5 bases). The closer fit of TRBJ2-7 to the DNA end suggests the J call may be wrong. The CDR3 contains 18 residues. Per germline, CDR1 SGHTA and CDR2 FQGNSA. The CDR3 region has the DNA TGTGCCAGCAGCTTGGATCTCCGGACTCGGAGCTCCTACAATGAGCAGTACTTC. Protein sequence: CASSLDLRTRSSYNEQYF.

V usage is TRBV28 and J usage is TRBJ2-7; 8 nucleotides line up with TRBD1. The CDR3 spans 14 residues. Germline V gene data show CDR1 as MDHEN and CDR2 as SYDVKM. The junction had 9 bases not matched to a gene; V was cut back by 7 bases and J by 4 bases. The CDR3 DNA sequence: TGTGCCAGCATCGGTCAGGGGGCCTTATACGAGCAGTACTTC. Translating it yields CASIGQGALYEQYF.

This clonotype has more than one count but fewer than ten. V usage is TRBV7-2 and J usage is TRBJ2-4, with 10 bases aligning to TRBD2. The J call may be incorrect, as the DNA end agrees better with TRBJ2-7. The CDR3 has 15 residues. The germline V gene encodes CDR1 SGHTA and CDR2 FQGNSA. This CDR3 is CASTHSSGRSGEQYF. DNA of the CDR3: TGTGCCAGCACCCACTCTAGCGGGAGATCCGGCGAGCAGTACTTC.

The V call is TRBV28, the J call TRBJ2-7; the D gene is possibly TRBD1 (5 bases). This CDR3 region has 14 residues. Trimming stripped 6 bases from V and 5 bases from J, with 17 bases between. Germline lookup yields CDR1 MDHEN and CDR2 SYDVKM. CDR3 residues: CASRDAGQVDEQYF. The CDR3 DNA sequence: TGTGCCAGCAGGGACGCAGGGCAGGTGGACGAGCAGTACTTC.

The chain employs TRBV20-1 and TRBJ2-5; 7 nucleotides agree with TRBD2. The length of the CDR3 is 16 residues. CDR1 and CDR2 (germline): DFQATT, SNEGSKA (reference sequence). J gave up 0 bases and V 4 bases, and 11 bases lay outside the gene matches. The CDR3 DNA is TGCAGTGCTAAACCGTTTCATGCGGGGGACCAAGAGACCCAGTACTTC. Translation: CSAKPFHAGDQETQYF.

The CDR3 region has the DNA TGCGCCAGCAGCGAAGGACAGGGGAGTTCACCCCTCCACTTT. Its protein is CASSEGQGSSPLHF. The gene calls are TRBV4-3 and TRBJ1-6; 9 positions agree with TRBD1. Trimming at V came to 5 bases and at J to 9 bases, leaving 5 bases not matched to a gene. Germline lookup yields CDR1 LGHNA and CDR2 YSLEER. The CDR3 is 14 residues long.

This clonotype came up once. The V call is TRBV7-9, the J call TRBJ2-1; D gene unclear. Trimming left V 3 bases short and J 5 bases short, with 11 bases between. This CDR3 comprises 14 residues. Germline V gene sequence: CDR1 SEHNR, CDR2 FQNEAQ (reference sequence). CDR3 bases: TGTGCCAGCAGCTTTTGGAGCGACAACAATGAGCAGTTCTTC. Translation: CASSFWSDNNEQFF.

Worth noting for this clonotype: This could be a read error, since a much larger clone is one nucleotide away. The chain joins TRBV9 to TRBJ2-3; D is ambiguous. Germline CDR1 reads SGDLS; CDR2 reads YYNGEE. V was shortened by 4 bases and J by 2 bases, with 8 bases between the two germline ends. This CDR3 spans 13 amino acids. CDR3 DNA sequence: TGTGCCAGCAGCAAAGCTTACACAGATACGCAGTATTTT. Its protein product is CASSKAYTDTQYF.

J is TRBJ2-5 and V is TRBV4-3; D is uncertain. Germline V lookup: CDR1 LGHNA, CDR2 YSLEER. This CDR3 has 15 amino acids. V lost 0 bases and J lost 4, with 12 bases in between. This CDR3 reads CASSQEVILGETQYF. For the CDR3, the DNA is TGCGCCAGCAGCCAAGAAGTAATCCTCGGAGAGACCCAGTACTTC.